These T cell receptor beta chains were read from a single sample in a study of blood T cell repertoires in COVID-19. Measured with immunoSEQ multiplex PCR; TCRdb has only the in-frame clones, and not every one. The sample shows approximately 340,000 clones, roughly 87% of them seen only once. Sequencing input: peripheral blood. Receptors originate from a man aged 30 to 45 with COVID-19, enrolled during active disease. The CDR3 runs from the conserved cysteine through the conserved F or W. D genes are given only for firm matches. A row's size may be missing; if present it is once, few, many or a size class.

j_call | clone_size | d_call | v_call | cdr3_aa | cdr3_nt
TRBJ2-1 | once | TRBD2 | TRBV4-2 | CASSQDDTGTSGSYEQFF | TGTGCCAGCAGCCAAGATGATACCGGGACTAGCGGGAGTTACGAGCAGTTCTTC
TRBJ2-7 | NA | TRBD1 | TRBV5-1 | CASSPGTAYEQYF | TGCGCCAGCAGCCCGGGGACAGCCTACGAGCAGTACTTC
TRBJ1-1 | NA | NA | TRBV6-6 | CASSSTGGTEAFF | TGTGCCAGCAGCTCCACAGGTGGCACTGAAGCTTTCTTT
TRBJ2-7 | many | TRBD2 | TRBV5-6 | CASSLLTSGTYEQYF | TGTGCCAGCAGCTTGTTAACTAGCGGTACCTACGAGCAGTACTTC
TRBJ2-7 | NA | NA | TRBV5-5 | CASSFVTGYYEQYF | TGTGCCAGCAGCTTCGTCACAGGTTACTACGAGCAGTACTTC
TRBJ2-5 | NA | TRBD1 | TRBV18 | CASSSLTGGKETQYF | TGTGCCAGCTCATCCCTGACAGGGGGAAAAGAGACCCAGTACTTC
TRBJ2-7 | NA | NA | TRBV4-2 | CASSQERSYEQYF | TGTGCCAGCAGCCAAGAGAGGAGTTACGAGCAGTACTTC
TRBJ1-5 | NA | NA | TRBV6-5 | CASSYSSGSNQPQHF | TGTGCCAGCAGTTACTCTAGCGGTAGCAATCAGCCCCAGCATTTT
TRBJ2-3 | once | NA | TRBV6-5 | CASRTRGGTDTQYF | TGTGCCAGCAGGACTAGGGGCGGCACAGATACGCAGTATTTT
TRBJ1-6 | NA | NA | TRBV5-6 | CASSHIPGSRSSYNSPLHF | TGTGCCAGCAGCCATATCCCCGGTTCACGAAGCTCCTATAATTCACCCCTCCACTTT
TRBJ1-6 | NA | NA | TRBV28 | CASSSKSSYNSPLHF | TGTGCCAGCAGTTCGAAGAGCTCCTATAATTCACCCCTCCACTTT
TRBJ1-2 | NA | NA | TRBV19 | CASSISSFGYGYTF | TGTGCCAGTAGCATTAGTTCCTTTGGCTATGGCTACACCTTC
TRBJ1-2 | once | TRBD1 | TRBV15 | CATSREGTGYGYTF | TGTGCCACCAGCAGGGAAGGGACAGGGTATGGCTACACCTTC
TRBJ1-2 | NA | NA | TRBV30 | CAWSVIRGGFGGYTF | TGTGCCTGGAGTGTAATCAGAGGGGGTTTCGGTGGCTACACCTTC
TRBJ2-1 | NA | TRBD2 | TRBV24-1 | CATSAPRGGFLTSYNEQFF | TGTGCCACCAGTGCTCCCCGCGGGGGGTTTCTGACCTCCTACAATGAGCAGTTCTTC
TRBJ1-1 | NA | TRBD1 | TRBV4-2 | CASSHPTGVRAFF | TGTGCCAGCAGCCACCCGACAGGGGTAAGAGCTTTCTTT
TRBJ1-6 | NA | NA | TRBV14 | CASSEQRGYNSPLHF | TGTGCCAGCTCAGAACAGCGAGGGTATAATTCACCCCTCCACTTT
TRBJ1-2 | NA | NA | TRBV6-5 | CASSFRQVTLGGYTF | TGTGCCAGCAGTTTCCGACAGGTGACCCTTGGTGGCTACACCTTC
TRBJ2-2 | NA | TRBD1 | TRBV2 | CASSEASGTAPPGELFF | TGTGCCAGCAGTGAAGCATCCGGGACAGCTCCACCGGGGGAGCTGTTTTTT
TRBJ2-7 | once | NA | TRBV15 | CATSRDSRDYEQYF | TGTGCCACCAGCAGAGATTCGCGGGACTACGAGCAGTACTTC
TRBJ2-7 | NA | TRBD2 | TRBV6-5 | CASSLSGTSSYEQYF | TGTGCCAGCAGTTTAAGCGGGACGAGCTCCTACGAGCAGTACTTC
TRBJ2-2 | NA | NA | TRBV25-1 | CASSIHATGELFF | TGTGCCAGCAGCATACACGCCACCGGGGAGCTGTTTTTT
TRBJ1-4 | NA | NA | TRBV6-6 | CATAGRTNEKLFF | TGTGCCACCGCGGGACGGACAAATGAAAAACTGTTTTTT
TRBJ2-1 | NA | NA | TRBV7-3 | CASSLRGSSYNEQFF | TGTGCCAGCAGCTTAAGAGGGAGCTCCTACAATGAGCAGTTCTTC
TRBJ2-3 | NA | TRBD2 | TRBV5-1 | CASSPPSGGTDTQYF | TGCGCCAGCAGCCCCCCTAGCGGGGGAACAGATACGCAGTATTTT
TRBJ2-7 | once | TRBD2 | TRBV9 | CASNRLAGGEEQYF | TGTGCCAGCAACCGACTAGCGGGGGGAGAAGAGCAGTACTTC
TRBJ2-7 | NA | NA | TRBV12-3/TRBV12-4 | CASNFQALEEQYF | TGTGCCAGCAATTTTCAGGCGCTCGAAGAGCAGTACTTC
TRBJ2-7 | once | NA | TRBV7-8 | CASSLIATNEQYF | TGTGCCAGCAGTCTAATAGCGACTAACGAGCAGTACTTC
TRBJ2-1 | NA | NA | TRBV4-2 | CASSQASQGGPYNEQFF | TGTGCCAGCAGCCAAGCGAGTCAGGGCGGCCCTTACAATGAGCAGTTCTTC